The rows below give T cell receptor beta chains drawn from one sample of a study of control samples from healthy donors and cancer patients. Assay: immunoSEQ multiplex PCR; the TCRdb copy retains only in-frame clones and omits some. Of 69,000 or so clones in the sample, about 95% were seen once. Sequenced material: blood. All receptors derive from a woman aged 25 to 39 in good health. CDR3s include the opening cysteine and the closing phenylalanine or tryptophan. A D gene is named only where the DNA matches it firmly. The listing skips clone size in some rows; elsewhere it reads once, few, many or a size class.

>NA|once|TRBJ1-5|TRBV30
CAWNGGLDQPQHF
TGTGCCTGGAATGGGGGGCTTGATCAGCCCCAGCATTTT
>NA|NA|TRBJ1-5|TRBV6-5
CASTGNNQPQHF
TGTGCCAGCACAGGGAACAATCAGCCCCAGCATTTT
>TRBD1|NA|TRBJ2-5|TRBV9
CASSVGLGQGFLETQYF
TGTGCCAGCAGCGTAGGGTTGGGACAGGGCTTTTTGGAGACCCAGTACTTC
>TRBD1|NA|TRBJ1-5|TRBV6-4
CASGQGNGQPQHF
TGTGCCAGCGGACAGGGGAACGGTCAGCCCCAGCATTTT
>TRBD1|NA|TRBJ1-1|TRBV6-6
CASSYGTGVLAEAFF
TGTGCCAGCAGTTACGGGACAGGGGTTCTCGCTGAAGCTTTCTTT
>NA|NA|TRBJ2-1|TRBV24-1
CATSDPPGDRRNYNEQFF
TGTGCCACCAGTGATCCCCCCGGTGATAGACGGAACTACAATGAGCAGTTCTTC
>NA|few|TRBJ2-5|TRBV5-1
CASNHRWGTRLQDKETQYF
TGCGCCAGCAACCACCGATGGGGGACACGTCTTCAAGATAAGGAGACCCAGTACTTC
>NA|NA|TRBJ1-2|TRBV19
CASSIGGNGYTF
TGTGCCAGTAGTATTGGGGGCAATGGCTACACCTTC
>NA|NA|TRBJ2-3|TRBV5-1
CASSHDRQSTDTQYF
TGCGCCAGCAGCCACGACAGGCAGAGCACAGATACGCAGTATTTT
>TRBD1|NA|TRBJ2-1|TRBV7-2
CASSPGQGINEQFF
TGTGCCAGCAGCCCCGGACAGGGGATCAATGAGCAGTTCTTC
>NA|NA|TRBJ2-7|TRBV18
CASSPVLGSNYEQYF
TGTGCCAGCTCACCAGTTCTGGGCTCGAACTACGAGCAGTACTTC
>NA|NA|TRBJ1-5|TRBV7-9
CASSFGGLGSNQPQHF
TGTGCCAGCAGCTTCGGGGGGCTAGGAAGCAATCAGCCCCAGCATTTT
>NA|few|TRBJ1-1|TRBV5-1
CASSLVVGLDTEAFF
TGCGCCAGCAGCTTGGTAGTCGGTTTGGACACTGAAGCTTTCTTT
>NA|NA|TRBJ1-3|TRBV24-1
CATSDPRQFGNTIYF
TGTGCCACCAGTGACCCACGACAGTTTGGAAACACCATATATTTT
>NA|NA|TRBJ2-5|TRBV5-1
CASSPRVTVEETQYF
TGCGCCAGCAGCCCACGGGTTACGGTCGAAGAGACCCAGTACTTC
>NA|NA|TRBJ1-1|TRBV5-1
CASSPEGGYTEAFF
TGCGCCAGCAGCCCGGAGGGCGGGTACACTGAAGCTTTCTTT
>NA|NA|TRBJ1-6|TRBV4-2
CASSQDLGAFGSPLHF
TGTGCCAGCAGCCAAGATTTGGGAGCTTTCGGCTCACCCCTCCACTTT
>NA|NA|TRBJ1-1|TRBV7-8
CASSSNLTHNTEAFF
TGTGCCAGCAGCTCAAACTTGACACATAACACTGAAGCTTTCTTT
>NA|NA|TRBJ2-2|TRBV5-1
CASSLVSGDGTGELFF
TGCGCCAGCAGCCTGGTGTCGGGGGATGGGACCGGGGAGCTGTTTTTT
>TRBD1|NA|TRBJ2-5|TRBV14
CASSRQGGKTQYF
TGTGCCAGCAGCCGACAGGGTGGAAAGACCCAGTACTTC
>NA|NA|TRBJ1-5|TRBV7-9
CASSLSGALEPQHF
TGTGCCAGCAGCTTATCCGGGGCGTTGGAGCCCCAGCATTTT
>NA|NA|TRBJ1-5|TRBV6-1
CASSEAGGAQPQHF
TGTGCCAGCAGTGAAGCTGGAGGCGCTCAGCCCCAGCATTTT
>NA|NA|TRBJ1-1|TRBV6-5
CASSYKGDTEAFF
TGTGCCAGCAGTTACAAAGGGGACACTGAAGCTTTCTTT
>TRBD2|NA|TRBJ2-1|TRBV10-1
CASSQSGGFALDEQFF
TGCGCCAGCAGTCAGAGCGGGGGGTTCGCTCTCGATGAGCAGTTCTTC
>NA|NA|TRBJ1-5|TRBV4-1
CASSQDPPVQPQHF
TGCGCCAGCAGCCAAGATCCCCCTGTTCAGCCCCAGCATTTT